This T cell receptor beta chain was identified in a study of shared clonotypes between healthy human individuals. Study as a whole: A donor's plate count was three for CD4 naive and three for CD4 memory; CD8 naive had two and CD8 memory one.

Germline CDR1 SGDLS, CDR2 YYNGEE. The CDR3 extends over 17 amino acids. After removal of 0 bases from V and 5 bases from J, the junction contained 11 bases not matched to a gene. At deep level, the assay was performed. Here immunoSEQ multiplex PCR was the method, and the copy in TCRdb shows in-frame clones only, minus some. The sample has about 1.5 million clones, approximately 96% seen once; the top ten hold about 1.2%. The receptor comes from a man aged 25-45 years in good health. Sequenced input: naive CD4+ T cells sorted from blood. Subset: CD45RA+ positively selected. The rearrangement joins TRBV9 to TRBJ2-3; 8 bases are shared with TRBD2. DNA of the CDR3: TGTGCCAGCAGCGTAGCGTCTAACGGGAGGGCCCAAGATACGCAGTATTTT. The encoded protein is CASSVASNGRAQDTQYF.